Detailed here is one T cell receptor (beta chain). The data were taken from a study of cytomegalovirus exposure and HLA in healthy donors. Clones were read by immunoSEQ multiplex PCR, and TCRdb kept only the in-frame ones, dropping some. This table holds 120,000 or so clones, approximately 91% found once. This CDR3 is 15 amino acids long. Losses at the gene ends were 5 bases for V and 7 bases for J; bases not matched to a gene: 7. Germline-derived CDR1 and CDR2 are SEHNR and FQNEAQ (reference sequence). The source is a young man in good health and CMV-seropositive. This chain connects TRBV7-9 to TRBJ2-1; TRBD2 aligns across 11 bases. Sequencing was performed on PBMCs. The CDR3 here is CASSRHSGGANEQFF. The CDR3 coding sequence is TGTGCCAGCAGCCGTCATAGCGGGGGGGCGAATGAGCAGTTCTTC.